The T cell receptor beta chain described here comes from a study of blood T cell repertoires in COVID-19. In the study overall: The samples span acute and convalescent COVID-19 from the United States, Italy and Spain. T cells, B-cell-depleted T cells, or PBMCs supplied cDNA or gDNA.

Authors' analysis steps: Quantification of nucleated cells was approximated via reference gene primer amplification. Sequencing used immunoSEQ multiplex PCR; TCRdb keeps in-frame clones, though not all of them. Clone size and V and J calls were adopted from that table, with D and trimming inferred from the DNA. Of some 180,000 clones detected, just under 85% appear once; the ten largest clones hold approximately 2.6%. Enrolment of Seattle patients took place during active infection, and they were followed longitudinally. V trimming: 1 base; J trimming: 6 bases; junction bases outside the gene matches: 6. This CDR3 contains 14 residues. Germline V CDR1 and CDR2: SGHDT, YYEEEE.

The sequenced sample consisted of peripheral blood. V is TRBV5-6 and J is TRBJ1-1; 7 nucleotides match TRBD1. This clonotype originated in a woman older than 75 with COVID-19, enrolled during active disease. The CDR3 bases are TGTGCCAGCAGCTTGTTACAGGGGCGTTCTGAAGCTTTCTTT. The encoded protein is CASSLLQGRSEAFF.